This is a list of T cell receptor beta chains from one sample in a study of blood T cell repertoires in COVID-19. TCRdb's table, derived via immunoSEQ multiplex PCR, lists solely in-frame clones and lacks some. The sample records some 45,000 clones, about 89% being singletons. Sequencing input: peripheral blood. These receptors were obtained from a man aged 65 to 79 with active COVID-19. CDR3s include the opening cysteine and the closing phenylalanine or tryptophan. The order of the fields is clone size, J gene, V gene, D gene, CDR3 DNA, CDR3 protein. D genes are given only for firm matches. Clone size is stated in some rows and not others, as once, few, many or a class when expanded.

- TRBJ2-1 TRBV18 - TGTGCCAGCTCACCATTAATCCGACTCTATTCCAATGAGCAGTTCTTC CASSPLIRLYSNEQFF
- TRBJ2-1 TRBV7-7 TRBD2 TGTGCTAGCAGCTTGCTAGCGGGGGGGCACAATGAGCAGTTCTTC CASSLLAGGHNEQFF
- TRBJ2-5 TRBV3-1/TRBV3-2 - TGTGCCAGCAGCCTAAATCCCGGGGGGCATTCGGAGACCCAGTACTTC CASSLNPGGHSETQYF
- TRBJ2-3 TRBV11-3 - TGTGCCAGCAGCTTAGACTATGGGGGCGGGCAGTATTTT CASSLDYGGGQYF
- TRBJ2-1 TRBV3-1/TRBV3-2 TRBD2 TGTGCCAGCAGCCAAGATCTTGGGACTAGCAGGAATGAGCAGTTCTTC CASSQDLGTSRNEQFF
few TRBJ2-1 TRBV7-9 TRBD2 TGTGCCAGCAGCTTCACGGCAGCGGGGACGGCTTACAATGAGCAGTTCTTC CASSFTAAGTAYNEQFF
- TRBJ1-1 TRBV6-5 TRBD1 TGTGCCAGCAGTACACAGGGGCACACTGAAGCTTTCTTT CASSTQGHTEAFF
- TRBJ1-5 TRBV19 TRBD1 TGTGCCAGTAGTGTAGACAGGGATCAGCCCCAGCATTTT CASSVDRDQPQHF
- TRBJ1-2 TRBV6-6 - TGTGCCAGCAGTTACTCAGCGGGGGCTGCTAACTATGGCTACACCTTC CASSYSAGAANYGYTF
- TRBJ1-2 TRBV14 - TGTGCCAGCAGCCAAGAAGAGACAGTGTACTCTGGCTACACCTTC CASSQEETVYSGYTF
once TRBJ2-2 TRBV7-3 - TGTGCCAGCAGGCCCGAGGCGCAGGGATTCGCCGGGGAGCTGTTTTTT CASRPEAQGFAGELFF
- TRBJ2-2 TRBV2 TRBD2 TGTGCCAGCAGTCCTACTAGCGGGGGGCCCGGGGAGCTGTTTTTT CASSPTSGGPGELFF
- TRBJ2-1 TRBV7-8 TRBD2 TGTGCCAGCAGCCTCGGGACTAGGAGGAATGAGCAGTTCTTC CASSLGTRRNEQFF
- TRBJ2-5 TRBV29-1 TRBD1 TGCAGCGTTGGGACAGGCTGGGAGACCCAGTACTTC CSVGTGWETQYF
once TRBJ1-2 TRBV3-1/TRBV3-2 - TGTGCCAGCAGCCAAGCAGGCCAAAATACCTTC CASSQAGQNTF
- TRBJ2-7 TRBV10-2 - TGCGCCAGCAGTGATGTGGGGACAAACTCCTACGAGCAGTACTTC CASSDVGTNSYEQYF
- TRBJ1-4 TRBV4-1 - TGCGCCAGCAGCCAAGAGGGGCGGGGGACTAATGAAAAACTGTTTTTT CASSQEGRGTNEKLFF